This TCR beta chain was found in a study of OX40 agonist ivuxolimab in advanced cancers. In the study overall: Those enrolled were 70% to 85% male, with a mean age of 60 years and ages from roughly 20 to 85. Three patients, one with hepatocellular carcinoma and two with cutaneous melanoma, achieved partial responses. Study outcomes and limitations: Among the least clonally expanded were partial responders at 0.1-3.0 mg/kg.

The method was immunoSEQ multiplex PCR; TCRdb's version includes in-frame clones alone and lacks a portion of them. The sample consists of fewer than 65,000 clones, around nine tenths of them appearing once. Comments on this clone: The antigen is unknown. This CDR3 is also generated by other DNA sequences in the sample.

The clonotype originates from an adult with an advanced solid tumor such as melanoma, head and neck, liver or kidney cancer. The input for sequencing was CD4+ or CD8+ T cells sorted from blood, taken in a trial of the OX40 agonist ivuxolimab.

CDR3 coding DNA: TGTGCCTGGAGTGTACCGAACTATGGCTACACCTTC. Protein: CAWSVPNYGYTF. The rearrangement uses TRBV30 and TRBJ1-2; D ambiguous. In germline, CDR1 is GTSNPN, CDR2 SVGIG (reference sequence). The CDR3 is 12 amino acids. V lost 0 bases and J 2 bases, leaving 4 bases between the germline ends.